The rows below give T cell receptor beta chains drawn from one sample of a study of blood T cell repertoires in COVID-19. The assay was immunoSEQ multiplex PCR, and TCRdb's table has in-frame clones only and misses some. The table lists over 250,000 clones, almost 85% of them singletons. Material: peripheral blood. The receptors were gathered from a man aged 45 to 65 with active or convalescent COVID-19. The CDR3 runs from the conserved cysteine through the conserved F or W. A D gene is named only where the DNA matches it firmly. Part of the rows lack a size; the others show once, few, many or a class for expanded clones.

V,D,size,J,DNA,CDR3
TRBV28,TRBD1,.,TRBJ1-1,TGTGCCAGCAGTTATCTTACCGGGACAGGGTCATCTGAAGCTTTCTTT,CASSYLTGTGSSEAFF
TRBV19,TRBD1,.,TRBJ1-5,TGTGCCAGTAGTATAAGAGGGGGGACAGCGGATCAGCCCCAGCATTTT,CASSIRGGTADQPQHF
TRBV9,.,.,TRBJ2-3,TGTGCCAGCAGCGACCTGGGGCACACAGATACGCAGTATTTT,CASSDLGHTDTQYF
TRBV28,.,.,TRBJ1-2,TGTGCCAGCAGTACGAGCTATGGCTACACCTTC,CASSTSYGYTF
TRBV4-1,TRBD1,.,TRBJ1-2,TGCGCCAGCAGCCAAACCCGGGACAGCTACTATGGCTACACCTTC,CASSQTRDSYYGYTF
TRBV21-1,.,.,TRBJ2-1,TGTGCCAGCAGCAAATGCAGGGGCCTAGGTCCTCACAATGAGCAGTTCTTC,CASSKCRGLGPHNEQFF
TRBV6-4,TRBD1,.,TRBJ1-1,TGTGCCAGCAGTGGAGGACCGGGACAGATGAACACTGAAGCTTTCTTT,CASSGGPGQMNTEAFF
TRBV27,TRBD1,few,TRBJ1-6,TGTGCCAGCCATCGTGGGACAGACTTTAATTCACCCCTCCACTTT,CASHRGTDFNSPLHF
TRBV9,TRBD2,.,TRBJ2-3,TGTGCCAGCAGCGTCGAGGGTGTAGCGGGAGGGCCGAATACGCAGTATTTT,CASSVEGVAGGPNTQYF
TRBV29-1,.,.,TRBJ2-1,TGCAGCGTTGAAGAGAGAGGCTCCTACAATGAGCAGTTCTTC,CSVEERGSYNEQFF
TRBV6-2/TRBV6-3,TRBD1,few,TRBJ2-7,TGTGCCAGCAGTTCTCTCCGGGACAGACAGACCTACGAGCAGTACTTC,CASSSLRDRQTYEQYF
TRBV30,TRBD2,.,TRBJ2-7,TGTGCCTGGAGTGTACAGGTCGGGAGGCTCCACTTC,CAWSVQVGRLHF
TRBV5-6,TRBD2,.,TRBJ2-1,TGTGCCAGCAGCTTCGTTAGACTAGCGACCTACAATGAGCAGTTCTTC,CASSFVRLATYNEQFF
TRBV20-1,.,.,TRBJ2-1,TGCAGTGCTCTAAAGTCTCATGAGCAGTTCTTC,CSALKSHEQFF
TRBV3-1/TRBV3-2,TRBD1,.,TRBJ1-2,TGTGCCAGCAGCCAGAGCGGGACAGGGGATTTATACACCTTC,CASSQSGTGDLYTF
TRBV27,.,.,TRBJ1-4,TGTGCCAGCAGTTGGAGTAGGGGGTCTGGGGATTCGGCTAATGAAAAACTGTTTTTT,CASSWSRGSGDSANEKLFF
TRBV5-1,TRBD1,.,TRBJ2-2,TGCGCCAGCAGCCCGGCCGCGGCAGGGGGCACCGGGGAGCTGTTTTTT,CASSPAAAGGTGELFF
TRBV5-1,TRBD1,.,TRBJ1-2,TGCGCCAGCAGCTTGGATGGGACAGGGGGTATCCCTAACTATGGCTACACCTTC,CASSLDGTGGIPNYGYTF
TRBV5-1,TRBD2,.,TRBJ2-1,TGCGCCAGCAGCGGCAGACTAGCGGGAGTATCAAATGAGCAGTTCTTC,CASSGRLAGVSNEQFF
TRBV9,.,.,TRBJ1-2,TGTGCCAGCCAGGGGTCCACAGGGCCCGGGAACTATGGCTACACCTTC,CASQGSTGPGNYGYTF
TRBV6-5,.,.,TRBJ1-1,TGTGCCAGCAGCTTATTAGAGAACACTGAAGCTTTCTTT,CASSLLENTEAFF
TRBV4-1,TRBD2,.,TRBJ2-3,TGCGCCAGCAGCCAAGTAGGACTAGCATTCTCTAGCACAGATACGCAGTATTTT,CASSQVGLAFSSTDTQYF
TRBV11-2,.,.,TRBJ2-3,TGTGCCAGCAGCTTAGACCCCCGGGATACGCAGTATTTT,CASSLDPRDTQYF
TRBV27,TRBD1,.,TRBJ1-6,TGTGCCAGCAGTTTACTCGGGACAGTAGCACCCCTCCACTTT,CASSLLGTVAPLHF
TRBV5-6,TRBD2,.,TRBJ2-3,TGTGCCAGCAGCCCCGGACTAGCGGTCTCCATTGGGGGCACAGATACGCAGTATTTT,CASSPGLAVSIGGTDTQYF
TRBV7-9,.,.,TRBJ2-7,TGTGCCAGCAGCTTAGCGGCAGGGAACGAGCAGTACTTC,CASSLAAGNEQYF
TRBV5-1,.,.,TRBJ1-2,TGCGCCAGCAGCTTGGCGGGAAGAAGTAACTATGGCTACACCTTC,CASSLAGRSNYGYTF
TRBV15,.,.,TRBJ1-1,TGTGCCACCAGGGAGCCTGGCCTGAACACTGAAGCTTTCTTT,CATREPGLNTEAFF
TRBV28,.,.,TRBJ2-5,TGTGCCAGCAGGATAGGAGGGGCCCAAGAGACCCAGTACTTC,CASRIGGAQETQYF
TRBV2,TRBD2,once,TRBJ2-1,TGTGCCAGCAGTGAAGCCAGGACTAGCGGGAACGTTGAGCAGTTCTTC,CASSEARTSGNVEQFF
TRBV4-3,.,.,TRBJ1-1,TGCGCCAGCAGCCTACTCGGGGTGAACACTGAAGCTTTCTTT,CASSLLGVNTEAFF
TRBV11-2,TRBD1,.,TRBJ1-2,TGTGCCAGCAGCCCCACGGACAGGGGGATCTATGGCTACACCTTC,CASSPTDRGIYGYTF
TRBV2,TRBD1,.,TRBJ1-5,TGTGCCAGCAGTTTGGACAGGGGGTATCAGCCCCAGCATTTT,CASSLDRGYQPQHF
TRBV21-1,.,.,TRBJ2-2,TGTGCCAGCAGTATCTGGGGGGTAGACCTCACCGGGGAGCTGTTTTTT,CASSIWGVDLTGELFF
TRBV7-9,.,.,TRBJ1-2,TGTGCCAGCAGCTTACTACAGACTAACTATGGCTACACCTTC,CASSLLQTNYGYTF
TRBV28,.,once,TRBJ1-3,TGTGCCAGCAGTCCCACTGGTTCCCTTCGAAACACCATATATTTT,CASSPTGSLRNTIYF
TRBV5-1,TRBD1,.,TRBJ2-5,TGCGCCAGCAGCCTCGGGACAGTTGGAGAGACCCAGTACTTC,CASSLGTVGETQYF
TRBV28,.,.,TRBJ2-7,TGTGCCAGCAGGACTACGGCAGTTACCTACGAGCAGTACTTC,CASRTTAVTYEQYF
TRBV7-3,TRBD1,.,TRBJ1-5,TGTGCCAGCAGCTTGCCGGGACAGTCTCTGTATAGCAATCAGCCCCAGCATTTT,CASSLPGQSLYSNQPQHF
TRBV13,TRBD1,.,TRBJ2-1,TGTGCCAGCAAAGACCGGGACAGGCCCTACAATGAGCAGTTCTTC,CASKDRDRPYNEQFF
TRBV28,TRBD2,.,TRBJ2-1,TGTGCCAGCAGTTCAGCCTCAACTAGCGGGAGGATTATCTCAAGAATCAATGAGCAGTTCTTC,CASSSASTSGRIISRINEQFF
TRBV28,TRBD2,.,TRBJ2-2,TGTGCCACCAGTCCGGGGGGGCTGGTGAACACCGGGGAGCTGTTTTTT,CATSPGGLVNTGELFF
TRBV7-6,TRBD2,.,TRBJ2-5,TGTGCCAGCAGCTCCCCTGGTGTAATAGCGGGGGACCAAGAGACCCAGTACTTC,CASSSPGVIAGDQETQYF
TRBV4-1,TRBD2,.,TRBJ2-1,TGCGCCAGCAGCCAAGATCTGGGGACTAGCGGGGCCAATGAGCAGTTCTTC,CASSQDLGTSGANEQFF
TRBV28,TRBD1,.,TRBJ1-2,TGTGCCAGCAGTTTTTTCGACAGGGGATCCTATGGCTACACCTTC,CASSFFDRGSYGYTF
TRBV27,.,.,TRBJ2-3,TGTGCCAGCAGTTTATCTCGATTAGTCACAGATACGCAGTATTTT,CASSLSRLVTDTQYF
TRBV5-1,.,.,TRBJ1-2,TGCGCCAGCAGCTTATCCCCGGGGGGTGTTTGGACCTTC,CASSLSPGGVWTF
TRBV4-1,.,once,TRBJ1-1,TGCGCCAGCAGCCAAGATGCTGGGAGCTTGAACACTGAAGCTTTCTTT,CASSQDAGSLNTEAFF
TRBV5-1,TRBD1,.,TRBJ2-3,TGCGCCAGCAGCGAAGGGGGCGTGGGAACAGATACGCAGTATTTT,CASSEGGVGTDTQYF
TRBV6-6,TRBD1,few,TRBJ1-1,TGTGCCAGCAACACCCCCACCGGGACAGGGCCTCGAGAAGCTTTCTTT,CASNTPTGTGPREAFF
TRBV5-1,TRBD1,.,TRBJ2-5,TGCGCCAGCAGCCTAACCGGGACAGGGGTTAGGACCCAGTACTTC,CASSLTGTGVRTQYF